The next 14 T cell receptor beta chains were all read from a single sample in a study of cytomegalovirus exposure and HLA in healthy donors. Use of 60 Vbeta and 13 Jbeta primers characterized the PCR. Libraries were prepared by immunoSEQ multiplex PCR; TCRdb keeps only in-frame clonotypes and omits some of them. The data include about 120,000 clones; the top ten clones carry around 3.6%. The specimen sequenced was PBMCs. These receptor sequences come from a man between 18 and 35 years old in good health and CMV-seronegative.

The J gene is TRBJ2-5, the V gene TRBV19; 9 nucleotides line up with TRBD1. Germline lookup yields CDR1 LNHDA and CDR2 SQIVND (reference sequence). This CDR3 spans 11 amino acids. With 10 bases clipped from V and 5 bases from J, the junction kept 2 bases outside the gene matches. The CDR3 region has the DNA TGTGCCACTGGACAGGGGGAGACCCAGTACTTC. Its translation: CATGQGETQYF.

The chain combines TRBV19 with TRBJ2-5, with TRBD1 matching 10 bases. The J call may be in error: the DNA end matches TRBJ2-7 better. This CDR3 is built from 15 residues. Per germline, CDR1 LNHDA and CDR2 SQIVND (reference sequence). CDR3 DNA sequence: TGTGCCAGTAGTTCCCCGACAGGGGGCCACTACGAGCAGTACTTC. Its translation: CASSSPTGGHYEQYF.

The chain has TRBV7-8 and TRBJ1-2, with D unclear. The CDR3 consists of 14 residues. CDR1 is SGHVS, CDR2 FQNEAQ, per germline. V was trimmed by 0 bases and J by 4 bases, leaving 9 bases between them. Written as DNA, the CDR3 is TGTGCCAGCAGCTTAGCGAGGCTTAGCTATGGCTACACCTTC. It yields the protein CASSLARLSYGYTF.

This chain connects TRBV10-1 to TRBJ1-2; possible D gene TRBD1, 5 bases. The CDR3 spans 13 residues. CDR1 and CDR2 (germline): WNHNN, SYGVQD (reference sequence). The germline V and J ends were trimmed by 4 bases and 8 bases, with 14 bases remaining between them. CDR3 sequence reads: CASSATRDFGYTF. As DNA, the CDR3 is TGCGCCAGCAGTGCTACCAGGGATTTCGGCTACACCTTC.

The V gene is TRBV5-1, the J gene TRBJ2-3, with D perhaps TRBD1 (6 bases). In germline, CDR1 is SGHRS, CDR2 YFSETQ. Trimming took off 5 bases at V and 2 bases at J, with 15 bases between the two ends. The CDR3 consists of 15 residues. The CDR3 region is CASSGSGAPTDTQYF. CDR3 DNA sequence: TGCGCCAGCAGTGGTTCAGGGGCCCCCACAGATACGCAGTATTTT.

This chain uses TRBV6-5 with TRBJ1-1; D gene unclear. Germline lookup yields CDR1 MNHEY and CDR2 SVGAGI. The CDR3 extends over 15 amino acids. V lost 0 bases and J 1 base, leaving 9 bases between the germline ends. The CDR3 protein is CASSYSRLTNTEAFF. The CDR3 nucleotides are TGTGCCAGCAGTTACTCGCGACTCACGAACACTGAAGCTTTCTTT.

This chain joins TRBV7-3 and TRBJ2-3; 16 bases line up with TRBD2. V was clipped by 4 bases and J by 2 bases; unmatched bases: 3. Germline V gene sequence: CDR1 SGHTA, CDR2 FQGTGA. The CDR3 is made up of 17 amino acids. The CDR3 reads CASSSGLAGGVTDTQYF. The CDR3 DNA sequence: TGTGCCAGCAGCTCGGGACTAGCGGGGGGGGTCACAGATACGCAGTATTTT.

The V and J genes are TRBV6-5 and TRBJ1-2; D gene ambiguous. CDR1 is MNHEY, CDR2 SVGAGI, per germline. The CDR3 is made up of 12 amino acids. Trimming cost V 6 bases and J 5 bases, with 10 bases left between them. CDR3 protein: CASSYGEYGYTF. The CDR3 nucleotides are TGTGCCAGCAGCTACGGAGAATATGGCTACACCTTC.

This chain uses TRBV7-9 with TRBJ2-7; a weak D match, TRBD2 (5 bases). Between the trimmed V and J ends, which lost 5 bases and 2 bases, there was a span of 13 bases. Germline lookup yields CDR1 SEHNR and CDR2 FQNEAQ (reference sequence). This CDR3 has 14 amino acids. CDR3 sequence (DNA): TGTGCCAGCAGCCGTGGACTCCAACCCTACGAGCAGTACTTC. Its protein product is CASSRGLQPYEQYF. Drawing the rest from reference TRBV7-9 and TRBJ2-7, the complete variable domain is DTGVSQNPRHKITKRGQNVTFRCDPISEHNRLYWYRQTLGQGPEFLTYFQNEAQLEKSRLLSDRFSAERPKGSFSTLEIQRTEQGDSAMYLCASSRGLQPYEQYFGPGTRLTVT.

V gene TRBV15 combines with J gene TRBJ1-3, with no clear D. The germline V gene encodes CDR1 LNHNV and CDR2 YYDKDF (reference sequence). The CDR3 loop spans 14 amino acids. Trimming cost V 0 bases and J 0 bases, with 3 bases left between them. Here the CDR3 DNA reads TGTGCCACCAGCAGAGAGAGCTCTGGAAACACCATATATTTT. This translates into CATSRESSGNTIYF.

DNA of the CDR3: TGTGCCAGCAGCGACCGGCAGAGGTACGAGCAGTACTTC. This translates into CASSDRQRYEQYF. The chain has TRBV7-9 and TRBJ2-7; no clear D gene. Germline assignment: CDR1 SEHNR and CDR2 FQNEAQ (reference sequence). This CDR3 has 13 residues. V shed 5 bases and J shed 4 bases, with 12 bases lying between them.

The gene calls are TRBV6-5 and TRBJ2-5; D possibly corresponds to TRBD1 (6 bases). In germline, CDR1 is MNHEY, CDR2 SVGAGI. Trimming took 5 bases from V and 0 from J, leaving 10 bases between them. The CDR3 length is 14 residues. The CDR3 DNA reads TGTGCCAGCAGTGCCGGGACAAACCAAGAGACCCAGTACTTC. Translated: CASSAGTNQETQYF.

This sequence joins TRBV6-4 and TRBJ2-3; 11 bases agree with TRBD1. Trimming cost V 5 bases and J 4 bases; bases outside gene matches: 2. Germline CDR1 reads MRHNA; CDR2 reads SNTAGT. CDR3 size: 14 residues. CDR3 DNA: TGTGCCAGCAGTCCGGGACAGGGGGCAGATACGCAGTATTTT. Translated, it gives CASSPGQGADTQYF.

The rearrangement links TRBV14 to TRBJ2-2, with D unresolved. From germline, CDR1 is SGHDN and CDR2 FVKESK. V was pared by 1 base and J by 7 bases, with 13 bases between. The CDR3 totals 15 residues. CDR3 sequence reads: CASSQGLLGVGELFF. CDR3 nucleotides: TGTGCCAGCAGCCAAGGACTTCTTGGTGTCGGGGAGCTGTTTTTT.